This is a list of T cell receptor beta chains from one sample in a study of T cells expressing NK-cell markers. TCRdb re-called the 5' RACE reads, yielding one record per CDR3 amino acid sequence without DNA. This sample's table reports 500,000 to 700,000 distinct CDR3 sequences. What was sequenced was blood T cells: a sorted CD56 or NKG2C T cell subset, CD4+ or CD8+ T cells, or bulk PBMC T cells (not recorded which). The source is a man younger than 35 in good health. CDR3s include the opening cysteine and the closing phenylalanine or tryptophan. Fields, in order: CDR3 protein, CDR3 length, J gene, V gene.

CDR3: CASSLQDLGPQYF; length: 13; J: TRBJ2-5; V: TRBV11-2
CDR3: CASSGQFSWETQYF; length: 14; J: TRBJ2-5; V: TRBV7-6
CDR3: CSVDWVGGYGYTF; length: 13; J: TRBJ1-2; V: TRBV29-1
CDR3: CSARDQVAGGPWTGELFF; length: 18; J: TRBJ2-2; V: TRBV20-1
CDR3: CASSLGPSGQLNQPQHF; length: 17; J: TRBJ1-5; V: TRBV5-6
CDR3: CSPGGENYNEQFF; length: 13; J: TRBJ2-1; V: TRBV20-1
CDR3: CASSSRPPGGYSNQPQHF; length: 18; J: TRBJ1-5; V: TRBV7-6
CDR3: CASNLQGPLSNQPQHF; length: 16; J: TRBJ1-5; V: TRBV12-3/TRBV12-4
CDR3: CASIQPDLNEQFF; length: 13; J: TRBJ2-1; V: TRBV6-1
CDR3: CSARVYRADLYNEQFF; length: 16; J: TRBJ2-1; V: TRBV20-1
CDR3: CSAREGGGSYNEQFF; length: 15; J: TRBJ2-1; V: TRBV20-1
CDR3: CASSPPADYLNTGELFF; length: 17; J: TRBJ2-2; V: TRBV4-1
CDR3: CASSPVPRGEQYF; length: 13; J: TRBJ2-7; V: TRBV7-9
CDR3: CASSLGVGGEQYF; length: 13; J: TRBJ2-7; V: TRBV3-1
CDR3: CASSVGFRFNSNQPQHF; length: 17; J: TRBJ1-5; V: TRBV9
CDR3: CSARDQRTSGSETQYF; length: 16; J: TRBJ2-5; V: TRBV20-1
CDR3: CSARSGNSPLHF; length: 12; J: TRBJ1-6; V: TRBV20-1
CDR3: CSVPLAGATHEQYF; length: 14; J: TRBJ2-7; V: TRBV29-1
CDR3: CASSSARTNYGYTF; length: 14; J: TRBJ1-2; V: TRBV12-3/TRBV12-4
CDR3: CASSYSITGRDTQYF; length: 15; J: TRBJ2-3; V: TRBV6-5
CDR3: CASSPGQGPWADTQYF; length: 16; J: TRBJ2-3; V: TRBV27
CDR3: CATSGGTAGNTGELFF; length: 16; J: TRBJ2-2; V: TRBV24-1
CDR3: CASSRGQGSSGYTF; length: 14; J: TRBJ1-2; V: TRBV11-2
CDR3: CATRHDTGRNEKLFF; length: 15; J: TRBJ1-4; V: TRBV15
CDR3: CASNLDGGTYEQYF; length: 14; J: TRBJ2-7; V: TRBV28
CDR3: CASSLPASGSTDTQYF; length: 16; J: TRBJ2-3; V: TRBV5-1
CDR3: CASSHVREGADTQYF; length: 15; J: TRBJ2-3; V: TRBV4-2
CDR3: CASSWSDGWGTEAFF; length: 15; J: TRBJ1-1; V: TRBV5-1
CDR3: CASSLGTGGRQYF; length: 13; J: TRBJ2-4; V: TRBV5-6
CDR3: CASRKDSGEQFF; length: 12; J: TRBJ2-1; V: TRBV5-1
CDR3: CASSIGQLRAKYNEQFF; length: 17; J: TRBJ2-1; V: TRBV19
CDR3: CASSLAPRGTGGRTDTQYF; length: 19; J: TRBJ2-3; V: TRBV5-1
CDR3: CASSESREGTQYF; length: 13; J: TRBJ2-5; V: TRBV10-2
CDR3: CASSQDRVVFF; length: 11; J: TRBJ2-1; V: TRBV3-1
CDR3: CASTGTGPPNEQYF; length: 14; J: TRBJ2-7; V: TRBV6-1
CDR3: CASSLGTYEQYF; length: 12; J: TRBJ2-7; V: TRBV7-9
CDR3: CASSSFFQTNQETQYF; length: 16; J: TRBJ2-5; V: TRBV7-9
CDR3: CSADHRAGNTIYF; length: 13; J: TRBJ1-3; V: TRBV29-1
CDR3: CASSRRQGTSLETQYF; length: 16; J: TRBJ2-5; V: TRBV7-2
CDR3: CASSRTSGRAQETQYF; length: 16; J: TRBJ2-5; V: TRBV3-1
CDR3: CASRAELAGEGLYF; length: 14; J: TRBJ2-3; V: TRBV7-8
CDR3: CASSTGAGNEKLFF; length: 14; J: TRBJ1-4; V: TRBV12-3/TRBV12-4
CDR3: CASRPSGNLYEQYF; length: 14; J: TRBJ2-7; V: TRBV11-2
CDR3: CATSDHTQTGELFF; length: 14; J: TRBJ2-2; V: TRBV24-1
CDR3: CASSPGAAASTDTQYF; length: 16; J: TRBJ2-3; V: TRBV7-8
CDR3: CASRHSVRGGSEAFF; length: 15; J: TRBJ1-1; V: TRBV5-6
CDR3: CATSDLRRGRDTDTQYF; length: 17; J: TRBJ2-3; V: TRBV24-1
CDR3: CASNGGFEQFF; length: 11; J: TRBJ2-1; V: TRBV6-5
CDR3: CASSYGGRSGETQYF; length: 15; J: TRBJ2-5; V: TRBV11-2
CDR3: CASSPWIAGLYNEQFF; length: 16; J: TRBJ2-1; V: TRBV28
CDR3: CASSFRGQGRQETQYF; length: 16; J: TRBJ2-5; V: TRBV5-5
CDR3: CASSLGLGAWGKEDTQYF; length: 18; J: TRBJ2-3; V: TRBV12-3/TRBV12-4